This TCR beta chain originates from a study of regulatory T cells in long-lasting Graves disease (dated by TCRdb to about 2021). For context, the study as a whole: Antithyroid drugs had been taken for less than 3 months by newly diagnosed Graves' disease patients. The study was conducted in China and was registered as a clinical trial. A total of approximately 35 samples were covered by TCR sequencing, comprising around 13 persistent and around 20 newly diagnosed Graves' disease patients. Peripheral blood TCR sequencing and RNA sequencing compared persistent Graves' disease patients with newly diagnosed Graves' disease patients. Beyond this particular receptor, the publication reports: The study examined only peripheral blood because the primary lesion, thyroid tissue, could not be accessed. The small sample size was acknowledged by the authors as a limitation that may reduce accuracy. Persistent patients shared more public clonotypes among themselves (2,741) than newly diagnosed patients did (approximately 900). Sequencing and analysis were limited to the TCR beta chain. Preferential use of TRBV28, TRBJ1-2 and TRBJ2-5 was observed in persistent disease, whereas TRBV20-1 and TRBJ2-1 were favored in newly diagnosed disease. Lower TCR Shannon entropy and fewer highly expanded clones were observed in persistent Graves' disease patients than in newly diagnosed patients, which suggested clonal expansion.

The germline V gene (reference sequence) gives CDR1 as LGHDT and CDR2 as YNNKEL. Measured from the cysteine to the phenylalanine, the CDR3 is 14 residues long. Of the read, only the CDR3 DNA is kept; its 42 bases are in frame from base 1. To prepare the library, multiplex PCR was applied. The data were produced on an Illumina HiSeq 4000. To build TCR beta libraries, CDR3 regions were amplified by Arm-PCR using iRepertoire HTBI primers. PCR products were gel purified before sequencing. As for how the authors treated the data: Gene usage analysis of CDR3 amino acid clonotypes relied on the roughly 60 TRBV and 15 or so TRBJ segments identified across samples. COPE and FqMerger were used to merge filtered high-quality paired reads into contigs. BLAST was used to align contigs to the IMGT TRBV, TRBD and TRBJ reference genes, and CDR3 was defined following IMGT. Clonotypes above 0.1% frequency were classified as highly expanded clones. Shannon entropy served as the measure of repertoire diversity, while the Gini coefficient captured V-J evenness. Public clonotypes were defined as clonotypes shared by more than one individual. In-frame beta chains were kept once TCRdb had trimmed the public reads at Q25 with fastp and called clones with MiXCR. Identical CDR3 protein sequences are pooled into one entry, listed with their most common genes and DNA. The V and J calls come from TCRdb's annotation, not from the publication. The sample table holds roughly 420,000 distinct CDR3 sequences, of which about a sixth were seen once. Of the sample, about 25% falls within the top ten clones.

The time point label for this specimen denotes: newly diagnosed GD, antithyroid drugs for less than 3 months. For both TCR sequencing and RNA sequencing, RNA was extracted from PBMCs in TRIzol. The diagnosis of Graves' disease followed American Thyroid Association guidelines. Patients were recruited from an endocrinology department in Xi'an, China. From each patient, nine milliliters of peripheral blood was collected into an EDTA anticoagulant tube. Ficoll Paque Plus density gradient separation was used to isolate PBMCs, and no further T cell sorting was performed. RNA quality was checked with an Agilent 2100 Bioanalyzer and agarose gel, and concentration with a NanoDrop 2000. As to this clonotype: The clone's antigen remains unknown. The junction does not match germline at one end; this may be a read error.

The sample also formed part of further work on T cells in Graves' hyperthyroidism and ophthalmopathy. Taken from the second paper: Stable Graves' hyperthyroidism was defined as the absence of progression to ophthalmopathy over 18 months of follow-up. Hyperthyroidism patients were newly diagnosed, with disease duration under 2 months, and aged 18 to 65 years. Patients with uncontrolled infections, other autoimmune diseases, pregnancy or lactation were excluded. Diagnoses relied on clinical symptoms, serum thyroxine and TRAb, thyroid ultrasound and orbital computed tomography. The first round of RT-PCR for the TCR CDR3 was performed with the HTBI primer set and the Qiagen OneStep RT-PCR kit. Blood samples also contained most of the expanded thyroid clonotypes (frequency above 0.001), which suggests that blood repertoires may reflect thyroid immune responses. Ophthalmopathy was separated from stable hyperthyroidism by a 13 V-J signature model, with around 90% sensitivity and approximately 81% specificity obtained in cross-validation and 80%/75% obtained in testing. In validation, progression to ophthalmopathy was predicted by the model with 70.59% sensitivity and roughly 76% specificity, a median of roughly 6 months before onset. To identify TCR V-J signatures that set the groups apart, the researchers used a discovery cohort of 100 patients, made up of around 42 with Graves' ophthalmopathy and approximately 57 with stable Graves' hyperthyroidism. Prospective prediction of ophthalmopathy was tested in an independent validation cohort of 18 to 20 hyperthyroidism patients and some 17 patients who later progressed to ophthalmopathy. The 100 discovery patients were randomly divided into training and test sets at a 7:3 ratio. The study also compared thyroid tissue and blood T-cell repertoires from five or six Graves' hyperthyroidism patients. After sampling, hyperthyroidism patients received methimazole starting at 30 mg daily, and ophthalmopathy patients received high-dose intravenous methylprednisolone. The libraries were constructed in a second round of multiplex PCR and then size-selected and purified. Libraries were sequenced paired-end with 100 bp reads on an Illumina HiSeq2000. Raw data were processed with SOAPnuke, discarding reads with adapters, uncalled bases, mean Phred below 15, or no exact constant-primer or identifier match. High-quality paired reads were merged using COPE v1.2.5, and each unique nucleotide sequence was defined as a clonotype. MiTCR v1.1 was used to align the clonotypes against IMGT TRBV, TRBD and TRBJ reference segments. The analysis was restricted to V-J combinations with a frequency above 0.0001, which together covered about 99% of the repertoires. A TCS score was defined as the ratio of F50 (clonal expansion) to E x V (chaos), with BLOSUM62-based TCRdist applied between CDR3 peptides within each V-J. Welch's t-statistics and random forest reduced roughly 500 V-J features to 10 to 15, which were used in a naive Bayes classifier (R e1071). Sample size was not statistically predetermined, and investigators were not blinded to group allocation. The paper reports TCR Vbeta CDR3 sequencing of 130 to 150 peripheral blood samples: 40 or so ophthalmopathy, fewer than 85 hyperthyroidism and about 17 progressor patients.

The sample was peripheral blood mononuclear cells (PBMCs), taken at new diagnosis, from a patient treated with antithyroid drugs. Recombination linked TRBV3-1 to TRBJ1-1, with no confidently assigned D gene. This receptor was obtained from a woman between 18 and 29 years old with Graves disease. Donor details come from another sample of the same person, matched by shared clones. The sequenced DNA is TGTGCCAGCGGCCAAGCACCGGGGAACACTGAAGCTTTCTTT. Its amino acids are CASGQAPGNTEAFF.